This TCR beta chain was obtained from a study of a mutant IDH1 vaccine in newly diagnosed glioma. Study summary: A 62.5% male, approximately 38% female split and a mean age of 40.4 years characterized treated patients. Patients had received radiotherapy, temozolomide, or both previously, most receiving both. Whole-study findings and limits: With respect to changes in top peripheral T cell clonotypes, pseudoprogression seemed unrelated.

The CDR3 has 17 amino acids. Trimming took 6 bases from V and 6 from J; bases not matched to a gene: 12. The time point: week 23, last vaccination. Alongside topical imiquimod, each dose of vaccine comprised 300 ug of mutant IDH1 20-mer peptide. Produced via immunoSEQ multiplex PCR; TCRdb's table is partial and in-frame only. The sample carries 70,000 to 95,000 clones, roughly 85% recorded once. In regard to this clone: What it binds is not known.

The sequence was obtained from a woman between 45 and 60 years old with glioma. This sample comprised PBMCs, obtained from a glioma patient whose treatment included an IDH1 peptide vaccine. The chain is built from TRBV23-1 and TRBJ1-5, with 12 positions matching TRBD1. TRBV23-1 is an open reading frame whose function is uncertain. The CDR3 DNA is TGCGCCAGCAGCCGGCCCGGGACAGGGGGCTTGGTTCAGCCCCAGCATTTT. Translated, it gives CASSRPGTGGLVQPQHF.